What follows are 28 T cell receptor delta chains derived from one specimen sequenced in a study of γδ T cells in repeated Plasmodium falciparum infection. TCRdb reran clone calling via CATT on the multiplex PCR reads. The sample holds tens of thousands of delta-chain clones, roughly 0.98% seen once. Flow sorting of PBMC yielded separate Vgamma9/Vdelta2+ and Vdelta2-negative gammadelta T cell populations for bulk repertoire analysis. The material sequenced was gamma-delta T cells from blood. Receptor source: a pool of human donors (malaria-infected and uninfected, not separated).

This clone was counted only a few times. TCRdb lists the protein of a much larger clone for this DNA, which differs at residues 6 and 8, so this is likely a read error; the protein given here is translated from the DNA itself. This chain joins TRDV2 and TRDJ1, with TRDD3 matching over 8 bases. The V and J ends lost 6 bases and 4 bases, in that order; junction bases with no gene match: 24. Germline V gives CDR1 GEAIGNYY, CDR2 EKD. This CDR3 is built from 19 residues. The CDR3 region is CACNGILRDTSLDSDKLIF. The CDR3 DNA sequence: TGTGCCTGTAATGGCATACTGAGGGATACGAGCCTCGACAGCGATAAACTCATCTTT.

This clone was observed a handful of times. With a far larger clone one base away, a read error is the likely cause. This same CDR3 is encoded by further DNA sequences in the sample. The genes are TRDV2 and TRDJ3, with TRDD3 identical over 10 bases. The CDR3 is 19 amino acids. Germline lookup yields CDR1 GEAIGNYY and CDR2 EKD. DNA of the CDR3: TGTGCCTGTGACGCAACTGGGGGATTAAGATCCTGGGACACCCGTCAGATGTTTTTC. Translating it yields CACDATGGLRSWDTRQMFF.

This clone was found a few times. This DNA translates differently at residue 13 from the TCRdb protein, which is that of a much larger clone; a read error is likely, and the protein shown is the DNA's own translation. This chain uses TRDV2 with TRDJ1; perhaps TRDD3 as D (5 bases). Germline matching of the DNA provided the J gene here, since TCRdb leaves it blank. CDR3 size: 16 residues. Germline V gene data show CDR1 as GEAIGNYY and CDR2 as EKD. CDR3 in amino acids: CACDTLSPGGTDRLIF. The CDR3 nucleotides are TGTGCCTGTGACACCCTCTCCCCGGGGGGCACCGATAGACTCATCTTT.

This clone was observed a handful of times. A read error likely explains why the TCRdb protein, taken from a much larger clone, differs from this DNA's translation at residue 12; the protein shown is translated from the DNA. This chain uses TRDV2 with TRDJ1; 9 bases are shared with TRDD3. The V gene end was trimmed by 3 bases and the J gene end by 1 base; junction bases not matched to a gene: 14. CDR3 length: 18 residues. Germline CDR1 and CDR2: GEAIGNYY and EKD. The CDR3 nucleotides read TGTGCCTGTGACCCCCGAATCGACTGGGGGACTAGCACCGATAAACTCATCTTT. As protein: CACDPRIDWGTSTDKLIF.

This clone has at least ten counts. This CDR3 is also generated by other DNA sequences in the sample. The chain recombines TRDV2 with TRDJ1; 7 bases are shared with TRDD3. Germline lookup yields CDR1 GEAIGNYY and CDR2 EKD. V was clipped by 1 base and J by 2 bases; unmatched bases: 9. The CDR3 consists of 16 residues. Here the CDR3 reads CACDTKRTGATDKLIF. CDR3 sequence (DNA): TGTGCCTGTGACACGAAAAGGACTGGGGCAACCGATAAACTCATCTTT.

This clone was counted only a few times. For this DNA, TCRdb reports the protein of a much larger clone, which diverges at residue 5, most likely from a read error; the protein presented here is translated directly from the DNA. The V gene is TRDV1, the J gene TRDJ1; 7 positions agree with TRDD2. Germline V gene lookup returns CDR1 TSWWSYY and CDR2 QGS. J gave up 1 base and V 4 bases, and 18 bases lay outside the gene matches. The CDR3 consists of 19 residues. In nucleotides, the CDR3 is TGTGCTCTTGGGGGTAACCTGCCTTCCTCTTTTCAGTTCACCGATAAACTCATCTTT. Its translation is CALGGNLPSSFQFTDKLIF.

There are a few counts of this clone. TCRdb's entry gives the protein of a much larger clone, which mismatches this DNA's translation at residue 4, likely from a read error; the protein reported here is translated from the DNA. The V call is TRDV2, the J call TRDJ2; maybe TRDD3 (5 bases). The CDR3 runs 15 residues. Germline values: CDR1 GEAIGNYY, CDR2 EKD. This CDR3 is CACYTLRGDLAQLFF. DNA of the CDR3: TGTGCCTGTTACACCCTTAGGGGAGACCTGGCACAACTCTTCTTT.

Remarks on this clone: The TCRdb record carries a much larger clone's protein, which differs from this DNA's translation at residue 3; a read error is the likely cause, and the protein listed here is the DNA translation. The rearrangement uses TRDV2 and TRDJ1; D not certain. The germline CDR1 and CDR2 sequences are GEAIGNYY and EKD. The CDR3 covers 14 residues. The DNA for the CDR3 is TGTGCCTATGACACGGCTGCGATCACCGATAAACTCATCTTT. Its translation is CAYDTAAITDKLIF.

This clone turned up a few times. TCRdb's protein for this DNA is that of a much larger clone and differs from the translation at residue 13, likely a read error; the protein shown is the DNA translation. The chain joins TRDV2 to TRDJ1; tentative D call: TRDD3 (5 bases). Here the J gene was assigned by germline matching of the DNA, as TCRdb has none. This CDR3 spans 16 amino acids. Germline CDR1 GEAIGNYY, CDR2 EKD. DNA of the CDR3: TGTGCCTGTGACACCGTATCCCGTACTGGAGACGATACACTCATCTTT. Its translation is CACDTVSRTGDDTLIF.

Turning to this clone: TCRdb shows a much larger clone's protein in place of this DNA's translation, and the two differ at residue 20, likely through a read error; the protein shown is translated from the DNA. The rearrangement joins TRDV1 to TRDJ1, with TRDD3 identical over 13 bases. Germline matching of the DNA provided the J gene here, since TCRdb leaves it blank. Trimming took 0 bases from V and 3 from J; bases not matched to a gene: 28. Germline CDR1 is TSWWSYY and CDR2 is QGS. The CDR3 has 25 residues. CDR3 nucleotide sequence: TGTGCTCTTGGGGAACTTTGGTCTTCCTACGTAGGGCAGGCGTACTGGGGGATACGGCCCGATAAACTCATCTTT. Translated, it gives CALGELWSSYVGQAYWGIRPDKLIF.

This clone occurred many times. V and J are TRDV2 and TRDJ1; perhaps TRDD3 as D (6 bases). This CDR3 is 15 amino acids long. The V gene lost 0 bases and the J gene lost 0 bases, with 10 bases spanning the gap. The germline gives CDR1 GEAIGNYY, CDR2 EKD. The CDR3 is CACDTVGDHTDKLIF. The CDR3 DNA sequence: TGTGCCTGTGACACCGTCGGGGATCACACCGATAAACTCATCTTT.

About this clone itself: With a far larger clone one base away, a read error is the likely cause. The same CDR3 can be traced to other DNA sequences in this sample. The chain combines TRDV1 with TRDJ1, with D possibly matching TRDD2 (5 bases). No J segment appears in TCRdb, so it was assigned here by matching the sequence to germline. CDR3 length: 18 residues. Germline loops: CDR1 TSWWSYY, CDR2 QGS. Written as DNA, the CDR3 is TGCGCTCTTGGGCCAGAAGGGCGACTAATGGGACCTACGAGAAAACTCATCTTT. Encoded protein: CALGPEGRLMGPTRKLIF.

Turning to this clone: This sequence is one base from a far larger clone and is likely a read error. Other DNA variants within this sample encode the same CDR3. The CDR3 DNA is TGTGCCCTTGGGCCACCAAGCCTTCCTATGGTACTGGGGGGGTCCACGACCGATAAACTCATCTTT. It translates to CALGPPSLPMVLGGSTTDKLIF. The J gene is TRDJ1, the V gene TRDV1, with D perhaps TRDD2 or TRDD3 (8 bases each). Since TCRdb gives no J gene, matching the DNA to germline was used here to assign it. The germline CDR1 and CDR2 sequences are TSWWSYY and QGS. The CDR3 is 22 amino acids.

On this clone: The translation of this DNA and the TCRdb protein of a much larger clone differ at residue 14, probably owing to a read error; the protein shown here is translated from the DNA. The V gene reported is TRDV1; the J gene is uncalled; TRDD3, as called in the table, went unchecked against the DNA. The CDR3 has 18 amino acids. Germline assignment: CDR1 TSWWSYY and CDR2 QGS. The CDR3 bases are TGTGCTCTTGGGGGACTTCCTACATTCAATCTGGGGGTTTATGGCCTCATCTTT. The encoded protein is CALGGLPTFNLGVYGLIF.

A few counts support this clone. A far larger clone is one base from this, pointing to a likely read error. Other DNA sequences in this sample translate to the same CDR3. This chain connects TRDV2 to TRDJ1; no reliable D call. Germline assignment: CDR1 GEAIGNYY and CDR2 EKD. The CDR3 runs to 15 residues. V dropped 0 bases and J dropped 0 bases, with 10 bases sitting between them. CDR3 nucleotides: TGTGCCTGTGACACCGTAGTACCTGACACCGATAAACTCATCTTT. Amino acid sequence: CACDTVVPDTDKLIF.

Regarding this clone: The protein given by TCRdb reflects a much larger clone and differs at residue 5 from this DNA's translation, likely from a read error; the protein shown is the DNA's translation. The V call is TRDV1, the J call TRDJ3; D remains unclear. In germline, CDR1 is TSWWSYY, CDR2 QGS. The CDR3 spans 16 residues. V shed 9 bases and J shed 2 bases, with 14 bases lying between them. DNA of the CDR3: TGTGCTCTAAACCAACGGCACACCTGGGACACCCGACAGATGTTTTTC. This encodes CALNQRHTWDTRQMFF.

As for this clone: The TCRdb protein comes from a much larger clone and disagrees with this DNA's translation at residue 11, likely due to a read error; the protein given here is derived from the DNA. This chain joins TRDV1 and TRDJ1; D ambiguous. As TCRdb names no J gene, one was assigned here on the basis of a DNA match to germline. V was clipped by 1 base and J by 2 bases, with 32 bases between them. The CDR3 is made up of 22 amino acids. Looked up from germline, CDR1 is TSWWSYY and CDR2 is QGS. CDR3 bases: TGTGCTCTTGGGGAACGAGGATGGTGTGAGCCCCACCCTTTACCTGCGACCGATAAACTCATCTTT. Amino acids: CALGERGWCEPHPLPATDKLIF.

Details on this clone: Given a much more abundant clone one base away, this may be a read error. Other DNA sequences within the sample encode an identical CDR3. The V gene is TRDV1, the J gene TRDJ1, with D possibly TRDD2 on 5 matching bases. The CDR3 is 20 amino acids. The V end was cut by 3 bases, the J end by 0 bases, with 26 bases between. Germline loops: CDR1 TSWWSYY, CDR2 QGS. CDR3 protein: CALGELIFPDLDLYTDKLIF. CDR3 nucleotide sequence: TGTGCTCTTGGGGAGCTTATCTTCCCTGACCTGGACCTTTACACCGATAAACTCATCTTT.

Comment on this clone: TCRdb's listed protein matches a much larger clone and diverges from this DNA's translation at residue 15, likely through a read error; the protein shown comes from the DNA. The chain couples TRDV2 to TRDJ1, with a possible D match to TRDD3 (5 bases). This CDR3 contains 18 residues. CDR1 and CDR2 (germline): GEAIGNYY, EKD. DNA of the CDR3: TGTGCCTGTGACACATCTACGACCTGGGCCCCGTACACCGATAGACTCATCTTT. Protein sequence: CACDTSTTWAPYTDRLIF.

This clone was recorded at least ten times. The J gene is TRDJ1, the V gene TRDV2; 9 bases align to TRDD3. Since TCRdb gives no J gene, matching the DNA to germline was used here to assign it. Losses at the gene ends were 0 bases for V and 1 base for J; bases not matched to a gene: 8. The germline CDR1 and CDR2 sequences are GEAIGNYY and EKD. The CDR3 has 17 residues. The DNA of the CDR3 is TGTGCCTGTGACACCCCATGGGCTGGGGGATCCACCGATAAACTCATCTTT. Translation: CACDTPWAGGSTDKLIF.

This clone has only a few counts. This DNA's translation and the protein TCRdb lists, from a much larger clone, do not match at residue 14, likely due to a read error; the protein shown is translated from the DNA. The CDR3 spells CALGDHTIFPRATSTDKLIF. CDR3 DNA: TGTGCTCTTGGGGATCACACAATCTTTCCTCGCGCAACGAGCACCGATAAACTCATCTTT. V usage is TRDV1 and J usage is TRDJ1; D may be TRDD2 (5 bases). Germline V gives CDR1 TSWWSYY, CDR2 QGS. V shed 3 bases and J shed 1 base, with 27 bases lying between them. The CDR3 spans 20 residues.

This clone was seen a few times. TCRdb pairs this DNA with a much larger clone's protein that differs at residue 6, likely a read error; the protein shown was translated from the DNA. The chain recombines TRDV1 with TRDJ3; the D gene is possibly TRDD3 (8 bases). No J gene was available from TCRdb, and it was assigned here by a germline match of the DNA. The CDR3 is made up of 25 amino acids. V lost 3 bases to trimming and J lost 0 bases, with 33 bases between them. Germline CDR1 is TSWWSYY and CDR2 is QGS. CDR3 DNA: TGTGCTCTTGGGGATCTAATTTTCCTACAGGGGGATAACCGTGCGGACTCCTGGGACACCCGACAGATGTTTTTC. This codes for CALGDLIFLQGDNRADSWDTRQMFF.

By frequency in the sample, this clone is medium-sized. Other DNA sequences from this sample encode an identical CDR3 as well. The V and J genes are TRDV2 and TRDJ1; TRDD3 agrees at 9 bases. CDR1 and CDR2 from the germline V gene are GEAIGNYY and EKD. After removal of 0 bases from V and 0 bases from J, the junction contained 13 bases not matched to a gene. The CDR3 consists of 19 residues. The CDR3 bases are TGTGCCTGTGACACCGGGGGTAACTGGGGGAATCCTTACACCGATAAACTCATCTTT. Residues: CACDTGGNWGNPYTDKLIF.

This clone was detected a few times. The amino acid sequence in TCRdb belongs to a much larger clone and departs from this DNA's translation at residue 3, likely a sequencing read error; the sequence shown is translated from the DNA. The J gene is TRDJ1, the V gene TRDV1; TRDD3 aligns across 7 bases. The CDR3 loop spans 24 amino acids. The germline CDR1 and CDR2 sequences are TSWWSYY and QGS. CDR3 sequence reads: CAVGARSTPSLLEWGKVGTDKLIF. The CDR3 DNA is TGTGCTGTTGGGGCCAGATCCACGCCTTCGCTCCTGGAATGGGGGAAGGTAGGGACCGATAAACTCATCTTT.

This clone showed up many times. A single base is all that separates this from a far larger clone, so a read error is likely. The sample holds other DNA sequences that translate to the same CDR3. J is TRDJ1 and V is TRDV2; 7 bases align to TRDD3. Looked up from germline, CDR1 is GEAIGNYY and CDR2 is EKD. This CDR3 is 18 amino acids long. The CDR3 bases are TGTGCCTGTGACACTGTAAAATCCGGGGGATCCGAAACCGATAAGCTCATCTTT. Translation: CACDTVKSGGSETDKLIF.

This clone is classed as medium-sized. Other nucleotide sequences from this sample produce the same CDR3. The rearrangement links TRDV1 to TRDJ1, with 7 bases lining up with TRDD3. The CDR3 has 18 amino acids. Trimming took 0 bases from V and 0 from J; bases not matched to a gene: 10. Germline CDR1 reads TSWWSYY; CDR2 reads QGS. CDR3 sequence reads: CALGELDGILPYTDKLIF. In DNA form, the CDR3 reads TGTGCTCTTGGGGAACTAGATGGGATACTTCCGTACACCGATAAACTCATCTTT.

This clone was seen only a few times. A single base is all that separates this from a far larger clone, so a read error is likely. This sample also contains other DNA sequences that code for the same CDR3. CDR3 nucleotide sequence: TGTGCTCTTGGGGAACCCCATACCAGGCCTTCTACCAAGTTTAACTGGGGGATACACTCCGACAAACTCATCTTT. Residues: CALGEPHTRPSTKFNWGIHSDKLIF. V is TRDV1 and J is TRDJ1; 12 bases line up with TRDD3. The J gene, left out of TCRdb, was set here by checking the DNA against germline. The CDR3 is 25 residues long. Germline loops: CDR1 TSWWSYY, CDR2 QGS.

This clone was counted only a few times. TCRdb has a much larger clone's protein, which differs at residue 13 from the translation of this DNA, likely because of a read error; what is shown is the protein translated from the DNA. The V and J genes are TRDV2 and TRDJ1, with D possibly being TRDD3 (6 bases). The J gene is not listed in TCRdb, so it was assigned here from a DNA match to germline. V was trimmed by 0 bases and J by 4 bases, leaving 23 bases between them. The CDR3 is 18 residues long. Germline CDR1 GEAIGNYY, CDR2 EKD. The CDR3 coding sequence is TGTGCCTGTGACACCCTGGGGATTTCTGTGGGGTACATCGATAAACTCATCTTT. It translates to CACDTLGISVGYIDKLIF.